The next 29 T cell receptor beta chains were all read from a single sample in a study of blood T cell repertoires in COVID-19. The method was immunoSEQ multiplex PCR; TCRdb's version includes in-frame clones alone and lacks a portion of them. The table records 200,000 to 250,000 clones, 84% of them present only once. The sequencing input was peripheral blood. The receptors were sampled from a man aged 50 to 59 with acute or convalescent COVID-19.

The chain has TRBV6-5 and TRBJ2-7; 7 bases map to TRBD1. CDR1 and CDR2 from the germline V gene are MNHEY and SVGAGI. The CDR3 covers 14 residues. Germline trimming cut 7 bases from V and 3 bases from J; bases unmatched to any gene: 9. CDR3 residues: CASKRDRDLYEQYF. For the CDR3, the DNA is TGTGCCAGCAAACGCGACAGGGACCTCTACGAGCAGTACTTC.

The rearrangement joins TRBV5-1 to TRBJ1-1; 10 bases are shared with TRBD1. Germline V gene sequence: CDR1 SGHRS, CDR2 YFSETQ. V shed 5 bases, J shed 3 bases, and the junction held 4 bases outside the gene matches. CDR3 length: 14 amino acids. The CDR3 reads CASSLDRGYTEAFF. The CDR3 DNA reads TGCGCCAGCAGTCTGGACAGGGGGTACACTGAAGCTTTCTTT.

The J gene is TRBJ1-6, the V gene TRBV2, with 8 bases matching TRBD1. The germline V gene encodes CDR1 SNHLY and CDR2 FYNNEI. J gave up 7 bases and V 9 bases, and 11 bases lay outside the gene matches. There are 15 residues in the CDR3. CDR3 sequence (DNA): TGTGCCAGGACCGCGGGACAGGCGAAGAATTCACCCCTCCACTTT. The encoded protein is CARTAGQAKNSPLHF.

The chain combines TRBV6-5 with TRBJ2-3, with a possible D match to TRBD2 (6 bases). This CDR3 is 13 amino acids long. The ends were cut back, 6 bases at V and 0 bases at J, with 7 bases in the middle. CDR1 and CDR2 (germline): MNHEY, SVGAGI. The CDR3 protein is CASRRDSTDTQYF. The CDR3 DNA reads TGTGCCAGCAGGCGGGACAGCACAGATACGCAGTATTTT.

The genes are TRBV5-5 and TRBJ1-1; 9 nucleotides match TRBD1. The germline V gene has CDR1 SGHKS and CDR2 YYEKEE (reference sequence). The CDR3 loop spans 17 amino acids. Trimming cost V 1 base and J 4 bases; bases outside gene matches: 11. In nucleotides, the CDR3 is TGTGCCAGCAGCTTGCAGTTTTACAGGGGGCAAGGCACTGAAGCTTTCTTT. Translating it yields CASSLQFYRGQGTEAFF.

The chain employs TRBV30 and TRBJ2-2, with D perhaps TRBD1 (5 bases). The CDR3 runs to 11 residues. Germline V CDR1 and CDR2: GTSNPN, SVGIG (reference sequence). V was cut by 4 bases and J by 16 bases, with 16 bases left in between. CDR3 in amino acids: CAWTQDTLRFF. The CDR3 DNA follows: TGTGCCTGGACTCAGGACACTCTTAGGTTTTTT.

The rearrangement joins TRBV18 to TRBJ1-1; TRBD1 aligns across 8 bases. The CDR3 is made up of 15 amino acids. Germline assignment: CDR1 KGHSH and CDR2 LQKENI. J gave up 3 bases and V 2 bases, and 5 bases lay outside the gene matches. The CDR3 coding sequence is TGTGCCAGCTCACCAACGGGACAGGCCGACACTGAAGCTTTCTTT. Protein product: CASSPTGQADTEAFF.

The chain uses TRBV2 and TRBJ2-1; possibly TRBD2 for D (6 bases). Germline assignment: CDR1 SNHLY and CDR2 FYNNEI. CDR3 length: 16 residues. The V end was cut by 8 bases, the J end by 2 bases, with 19 bases between. Here the CDR3 reads CASVPRGANPYNEQFF. CDR3 bases: TGTGCCAGCGTCCCACGCGGGGCTAACCCCTACAATGAGCAGTTCTTC. The full variable domain, its missing parts supplied by reference TRBV2 and TRBJ2-1, is EPEVTQTPSHQVTQMGQEVILRCVPISNHLYFYWYRQILGQKVEFLVSFYNNEISEKSEIFDDQFSVERPDGSNFTLKIRSTKLEDSAMYFCASVPRGANPYNEQFFGPGTRLTVL.

This clone was picked up a small number of times. V usage is TRBV21-1 and J usage is TRBJ1-1; the D call in the table, TRBD1, was not verified against the DNA. TRBV21-1 is a pseudogene locus. The CDR3 is made up of 13 amino acids. Written as DNA, the CDR3 is TGTGCCAGCAGCATGGCCAGGAACACTGAAGCTTTCTTT. It specifies CASSMARNTEAFF.

This clone is a singleton in its sample. The chain joins TRBV5-1 to TRBJ2-2, with 10 bases matching TRBD2. Germline V gene data show CDR1 as SGHRS and CDR2 as YFSETQ. J lost 1 base, V lost 4 bases, and 16 bases had no gene match. The CDR3 consists of 20 residues. The CDR3 sequence is CASSPKLAGAQAWNTGELFF. DNA for the CDR3: TGCGCCAGCAGCCCAAAGCTAGCGGGGGCCCAGGCGTGGAACACCGGGGAGCTGTTTTTT.

The rearrangement uses TRBV3-1 (or the pseudogene TRBV3-2) and TRBJ1-6; D perhaps matches TRBD1 (6 bases). V was cut by 0 bases and J by 4 bases, with 13 bases left in between. The germline V gene has CDR1 LGHDT and CDR2 YNNKEL (reference sequence). The CDR3 has 17 residues. In DNA, the CDR3 is TGTGCCAGCAGCCAAGAGGGGAGGGGACATTATAATTCACCCCTCCACTTT. Its translation is CASSQEGRGHYNSPLHF.

V is TRBV29-1 and J is TRBJ2-7, with D possibly matching TRBD2 (5 bases). Germline loops: CDR1 SQVTM, CDR2 ANQGSEA. V gave up 3 bases and J gave up 7 bases, with 13 bases separating them. The CDR3 is made up of 12 amino acids. CDR3 region: CSVDSGVEEQYF. In nucleotides, the CDR3 is TGCAGCGTTGATTCCGGGGTCGAAGAGCAGTACTTC.

The rearrangement links TRBV6-5 to TRBJ1-3; TRBD1 is a possible D gene (6 bases). The CDR3 length is 15 residues. Trimming stripped 2 bases from V and 0 bases from J, with 8 bases between. The germline CDR1 and CDR2 sequences are MNHEY and SVGAGI. CDR3 bases: TGTGCCAGCAGTTACGCGGACAGCTCTGGAAACACCATATATTTT. It is translated as CASSYADSSGNTIYF.

The CDR3 nucleotides are TGTGCCAGCAGTTACGCGGGGAGCTATGGCTACACCTTC. It is translated as CASSYAGSYGYTF. This chain uses TRBV6-5 with TRBJ1-2; D unresolved. Germline V lookup: CDR1 MNHEY, CDR2 SVGAGI. The CDR3 spans 13 residues. V dropped 2 bases and J dropped 4 bases, with 8 bases sitting between them.

The rearrangement joins TRBV13 to TRBJ1-4; D remains unclear. The germline V gene has CDR1 PRHDT and CDR2 FYEKMQ (reference sequence). CDR3 length: 18 residues. V lost 3 bases and J lost 3, with 20 bases in between. The CDR3 bases are TGTGCCAGCAGCTTTGGACGGGGTTATGGGGAAGCTAATGAAAAACTGTTTTTT. Its protein is CASSFGRGYGEANEKLFF.

The V and J genes are TRBV14 and TRBJ2-1; the match to TRBD2 covers 12 bases. Germline assignment: CDR1 SGHDN and CDR2 FVKESK. J was trimmed by 4 bases and V by 4 bases; bases with no gene match: 5. This CDR3 is 16 amino acids long. CDR3 amino acids: CASSPVGTSGYNEQFF. CDR3 DNA sequence: TGTGCCAGCAGCCCAGTCGGGACTAGCGGGTACAATGAGCAGTTCTTC.

This chain links TRBV30 with TRBJ1-2; D perhaps matches TRBD1 (6 bases). The germline gives CDR1 GTSNPN, CDR2 SVGIG (reference sequence). Trimming removed 2 bases at V and 0 bases at J, with 10 bases between. CDR3 length: 14 residues. DNA for the CDR3: TGTGCCTGGAGTCGACAGGTAGCTAACTATGGCTACACCTTC. Protein sequence: CAWSRQVANYGYTF.

This clone appeared a single time. The chain has TRBV7-3 and TRBJ1-1; maybe TRBD1 (6 bases). Trimming took off 5 bases at V and 1 base at J, with 11 bases between the two ends. Germline assignment: CDR1 SGHTA and CDR2 FQGTGA. CDR3 size: 14 residues. Here the CDR3 DNA reads TGTGCCAGCAGCCCCCGGGGGGCGAACACTGAAGCTTTCTTT. It encodes CASSPRGANTEAFF.

This clone has just a few counts. This chain connects TRBV19 to TRBJ1-5; maybe TRBD1 (5 bases). This CDR3 has 13 residues. V gave up 5 bases and J gave up 6 bases, with 11 bases separating them. Germline lookup yields CDR1 LNHDA and CDR2 SQIVND (reference sequence). The CDR3, as DNA: TGTGCCAGTAGTTTATCAGGGTTTCAGCCCCAGCATTTT. Its translation is CASSLSGFQPQHF.

The chain uses TRBV25-1 and TRBJ1-1, with D tentatively TRBD1 (6 bases). The CDR3 runs to 17 residues. Trimming cost V 1 base and J 7 bases, with 22 bases left between them. CDR1 is MGHDK and CDR2 is SYGVNS in the germline V gene. The CDR3 DNA sequence: TGTGCCAGCAGTGAATCCGGGACACTTCTCCTTACAAGTGAAGCTTTCTTT. This translates into CASSESGTLLLTSEAFF.

The V and J genes are TRBV27 and TRBJ2-7; 9 bases line up with TRBD1. V shed 6 bases, J shed 2 bases, and the junction held 5 bases outside the gene matches. Germline assignment: CDR1 MNHEY and CDR2 SMNVEV (reference sequence). CDR3 size: 14 residues. The CDR3 nucleotides read TGTGCCAGCAGCCCCAACAGGGGGCCCTACGAGCAGTACTTC. Its protein product is CASSPNRGPYEQYF.

The rearrangement uses TRBV11-2 and TRBJ2-1; D remains unclear. Trimming cost V 4 bases and J 5 bases, with 18 bases left between them. The CDR3 sequence is 16 residues long. Germline lookup yields CDR1 SGHAT and CDR2 FQNNGV. The CDR3 region is CASSSTAGGLNNEQFF. For the CDR3, the DNA is TGTGCCAGCAGCTCTACCGCCGGTGGGCTAAACAATGAGCAGTTCTTC.

For this clone: Other DNA sequences from this sample encode an identical CDR3 as well. The chain combines TRBV11-3 with TRBJ1-1; D not certain. The germline CDR1 and CDR2 sequences are SGHNT and YENEEA. V was trimmed by 3 bases and J by 1 base, leaving 9 bases between them. CDR3 length: 14 amino acids. The CDR3 sequence is CASSLSGENTEAFF. CDR3 bases: TGTGCCAGCAGCTTGTCTGGAGAGAACACTGAAGCTTTCTTT.

V usage is TRBV5-6 and J usage is TRBJ2-7, with a possible D match to TRBD2 (5 bases). The CDR3 consists of 13 residues. With 2 bases removed from V and 5 bases from J, the gap between germline ends came to 11 bases. Germline loops: CDR1 SGHDT, CDR2 YYEEEE. Here the CDR3 reads CASSFDPGNEQYF. DNA of the CDR3: TGTGCCAGCAGCTTTGACCCCGGGAACGAGCAGTACTTC. Combining the CDR3 with reference TRBV5-6 and TRBJ2-7 gives the whole variable domain DAGVTQSPTHLIKTRGQQVTLRCSPKSGHDTVSWYQQALGQGPQFIFQYYEEEERQRGNFPDRFSGHQFPNYSSELNVNALLLGDSALYLCASSFDPGNEQYFGPGTRLTVT.

The CDR3 DNA is TGTGCCAGCTCACCAGGGTCAGGGGACACTGAAGCTTTCTTT. This sequence encodes CASSPGSGDTEAFF. The chain joins TRBV18 to TRBJ1-1, with D possibly matching TRBD1 (6 bases). The CDR3 covers 14 residues. Germline CDR1 is KGHSH and CDR2 is LQKENI. Trimming took 2 bases from V and 3 from J, leaving 10 bases between them.

The chain links TRBV28 to TRBJ2-7, with 10 bases fitting TRBD2. Germline V gene data show CDR1 as MDHEN and CDR2 as SYDVKM. With 8 bases clipped from V and 6 bases from J, the junction kept 16 bases outside the gene matches. The CDR3 runs 16 residues. The CDR3 reads CASGGLAAERFREQYF. CDR3 nucleotides: TGTGCCAGCGGCGGACTAGCGGCAGAGAGATTCCGCGAGCAGTACTTC.

The rearrangement links TRBV2 to TRBJ1-2; 7 bases line up with TRBD1. Germline V gene lookup returns CDR1 SNHLY and CDR2 FYNNEI. J gave up 0 bases and V 5 bases, and 15 bases lay outside the gene matches. The CDR3 sequence is 18 residues long. The CDR3 DNA follows: TGTGCCAGCAGTTTTACAGGACAGGCCCGGGGGTCTAACTATGGCTACACCTTC. Translated, it gives CASSFTGQARGSNYGYTF.

The chain links TRBV13 to TRBJ1-4; D may be TRBD1 (5 bases). The CDR3 has 16 amino acids. Germline CDR1 and CDR2: PRHDT and FYEKMQ (reference sequence). V shed 5 bases and J shed 0 bases, with 13 bases lying between them. For the CDR3, the DNA is TGTGCCAGCAGCGGCTCCCCAGGGACAACTAATGAAAAACTGTTTTTT. This codes for CASSGSPGTTNEKLFF.

The rearrangement links TRBV7-3 to TRBJ2-5; 7 nucleotides match TRBD1. Germline V gene data show CDR1 as SGHTA and CDR2 as FQGTGA. The CDR3 runs 15 residues. V shed 5 bases and J 1 base; nucleotides not matched to a gene: 7. CDR3 residues: CASSHSRDSQETQYF. The CDR3 DNA sequence: TGTGCCAGCAGCCATTCCCGGGACAGCCAAGAGACCCAGTACTTC.